This T cell receptor (beta chain) was identified during a study of blood T cell repertoires in COVID-19. On the study more broadly: Both acute and convalescent COVID-19 samples were obtained from the United States, Italy and Spain. T cells, B-cell-depleted T cells, or PBMCs provided the cDNA or gDNA that served as material.

The CDR3 extends over 14 amino acids. In the original processing: Quantification of nucleated cells was approximated via reference gene primer amplification. TCRdb keeps only in-frame clones here, not all; method: immunoSEQ multiplex PCR. Clonal size and the V and J genes are those of that table, whereas D and trimming came from the DNA. Of approximately 200,000 clones listed, 88% are singletons. This receptor was obtained from a man in his late teens or twenties with active or convalescent COVID-19. The J gene is TRBJ1-1, the V gene TRBV21-1; TRBD1 reflects the table's D call only, with no check against the DNA. TRBV21-1 is recorded as a pseudogene. Sequencing was done on a sample of peripheral blood. CDR3 bases: TGTGCCAGCAGCAAATTTTTCAGGAACACTGAAGCTTTCTTT. This gives the protein CASSKFFRNTEAFF.